One sample yielded the 28 T cell receptor beta chains listed below, sequenced in a study of T cells in localized non-small cell lung cancer. Profiled with immunoSEQ multiplex PCR; TCRdb holds only in-frame clones, not every one. There are roughly 2,200 clones in the sample; 25% to 30% occur only once, and under 30% lies in the top ten. The specimen comprised lung tumor tissue, sampled before any cancer treatment. The receptors derive from a man aged 35 to 70 with stage II lung adenocarcinoma.

This clone was seen a few times. The chain links TRBV11-3 to TRBJ1-3; 9 nucleotides line up with TRBD1. The V segment lost 2 bases and the J segment 3 bases; nucleotides outside the gene matches: 5. Germline-derived CDR1 and CDR2 are SGHNT and YENEEA. The CDR3 spans 16 residues. CDR3 protein: CASSLFTGGGGNTIYF. In nucleotides, the CDR3 is TGTGCCAGCAGCTTATTTACAGGGGGCGGTGGAAACACCATATATTTT.

The chain recombines TRBV19 with TRBJ1-2; D gene unclear. Germline V gives CDR1 LNHDA, CDR2 SQIVND (reference sequence). Trimming left V 1 base short and J 0 bases short, with 9 bases between. This CDR3 contains 15 residues. CDR3 in DNA: TGTGCCAGTAGTATAGCATCCAGTGCTAACTATGGCTACACCTTC. Its translation is CASSIASSANYGYTF.

This clone was counted a few times. This chain links TRBV6-8 with TRBJ2-1, with 7 bases fitting TRBD1. V lost 6 bases and J lost 1; bases outside the gene matches: 6. CDR3 length: 15 residues. CDR1 and CDR2 from the germline V gene are MNHGY and SAAAGT. The CDR3 is CASSLDRLSYNEQFF. As DNA, the CDR3 is TGTGCCAGCAGCCTGGACAGGCTTTCCTACAATGAGCAGTTCTTC.

The genes are TRBV6-8 and TRBJ1-2; D may be TRBD1 (6 bases). CDR1 is MNHGY, CDR2 SAAAGT, per germline. V was clipped by 10 bases and J by 8 bases, with 20 bases between them. This CDR3 contains 13 residues. CDR3 bases: TGTGCCATCAGGGACATCAGCTCAACGGGCTACACCTTC. Protein sequence: CAIRDISSTGYTF.

The chain is built from TRBV28 and TRBJ1-1, with a weak D call TRBD1 (6 bases). The germline V gene encodes CDR1 MDHEN and CDR2 SYDVKM. Trimming shortened V by 3 bases and J by 4 bases, and 15 bases separated the two germline ends. This CDR3 is 15 amino acids long. CDR3 region: CASSFPGGPGTEAFF. In DNA form, the CDR3 reads TGTGCCAGCAGTTTTCCCGGGGGCCCGGGCACTGAAGCTTTCTTT.

This clone was seen a single time. The chain combines TRBV5-1 with TRBJ1-1, with D perhaps matching TRBD1 (5 bases). CDR3 length: 15 residues. Germline CDR1 is SGHRS and CDR2 is YFSETQ. The ends were cut back, 6 bases at V and 3 bases at J, with 18 bases in the middle. The CDR3 spells CASTTGHPGDTEAFF. CDR3 in DNA: TGCGCCAGCACCACCGGACACCCCGGGGACACTGAAGCTTTCTTT.

This clone was observed a handful of times. The J gene is TRBJ2-1, the V gene TRBV6-8, with 12 bases fitting TRBD2. Trimming removed 4 bases from V and 2 bases from J; junction bases left unmatched: 3. The CDR3 is 16 residues long. The germline V gene has CDR1 MNHGY and CDR2 SAAAGT. This CDR3 is CASSSRLAGAYNEQFF. In nucleotides, the CDR3 is TGTGCCAGCAGTTCACGACTAGCGGGAGCCTACAATGAGCAGTTCTTC.

This clone turned up a few times. This chain connects TRBV11-3 to TRBJ2-3; D not certain. The CDR3 contains 16 residues. Germline V gene sequence: CDR1 SGHNT, CDR2 YENEEA. V was cut by 6 bases and J by 3 bases, with 19 bases left in between. The DNA of the CDR3 is TGTGCCAGCAGTTCCCACGACCGGGTTGGGACAGATACGCAGTATTTT. It specifies CASSSHDRVGTDTQYF.

Written as DNA, the CDR3 is TGTGCCAGCAGCTGGGGTGGCAATCAGCCCCAGCATTTT. It yields the protein CASSWGGNQPQHF. This chain uses TRBV9 with TRBJ1-5; no definite D call. V lost 4 bases to trimming and J lost 2 bases, with 7 bases between them. The CDR3 has 13 amino acids. Germline values: CDR1 SGDLS, CDR2 YYNGEE.

By share, this clone counts as medium-sized. J is TRBJ2-5 and V is TRBV11-3; 11 positions agree with TRBD2. Germline V gene data show CDR1 as SGHNT and CDR2 as YENEEA. Trimming removed 5 bases from V and 4 bases from J; junction bases left unmatched: 6. This CDR3 is built from 15 residues. CDR3 amino acids: CASSPLAGVGETQYF. The CDR3 DNA sequence: TGTGCCAGCAGCCCACTAGCGGGAGTAGGAGAGACCCAGTACTTC.

This chain joins TRBV9 and TRBJ2-1, with TRBD2 as a possible D gene (6 bases). V lost 6 bases and J 2 bases, leaving 12 bases between the germline ends. From germline, CDR1 is SGDLS and CDR2 YYNGEE. The CDR3 covers 14 residues. CDR3: CASKVSGPYNEQFF. The CDR3 DNA sequence: TGTGCCAGCAAGGTGAGCGGGCCCTACAATGAGCAGTTCTTC.

This clone was picked up a small number of times. The V call is TRBV11-3, the J call TRBJ1-2; D is ambiguous. The CDR3 runs to 15 residues. V lost 2 bases to trimming and J lost 8 bases, with 18 bases between them. CDR1 SGHNT and CDR2 YENEEA come from the germline V gene. In DNA form, the CDR3 reads TGTGCCAGCAGCTTAACGCCCAAGACCGATGGAGGCTACACCTTC. Protein product: CASSLTPKTDGGYTF.

This clone is labeled medium-sized (0.01 to 0.1%). V usage is TRBV6-8 and J usage is TRBJ1-2; 7 bases align to TRBD1. Losses at the gene ends were 0 bases for V and 0 bases for J; bases not matched to a gene: 13. This CDR3 contains 19 residues. Per the germline V gene, CDR1 is MNHGY and CDR2 is SAAAGT. CDR3 protein: CASSYSTLPGTASNYGYTF. For the CDR3, the DNA is TGTGCCAGCAGTTACTCCACCCTACCAGGGACAGCTTCTAACTATGGCTACACCTTC.

This clone has only a few counts. The gene calls are TRBV30 and TRBJ1-1, with a possible D match to TRBD1 (5 bases). V was clipped by 7 bases and J by 8 bases, with 17 bases between them. This CDR3 contains 12 residues. Germline assignment: CDR1 GTSNPN and CDR2 SVGIG (reference sequence). DNA of the CDR3: TGTGCCTACACCGGTGGGACTTACGAAGCTTTCTTT. It specifies CAYTGGTYEAFF.

The chain is built from TRBV6-4 and TRBJ1-5; tentatively, D is TRBD1 (5 bases). Trimming stripped 5 bases from V and 4 bases from J, with 24 bases between. Germline V gene sequence: CDR1 MRHNA, CDR2 SNTAGT. There are 18 residues in the CDR3. The CDR3 coding sequence is TGTGCCAGCAGTTATTTACTCGGGACGGGATCTCGGAATCAGCCCCAGCATTTT. Its translation is CASSYLLGTGSRNQPQHF.

The chain has TRBV11-3 and TRBJ1-4, with D uncertain. CDR3 size: 14 residues. Germline assignment: CDR1 SGHNT and CDR2 YENEEA. The V gene lost 5 bases and the J gene lost 3 bases, with 10 bases spanning the gap. The CDR3 bases are TGTGCCAGCAGCCCTGGGAGGGCTAATGAAAAACTGTTTTTT. This translates into CASSPGRANEKLFF.

The chain carries TRBV6-8 and TRBJ1-1; D is unresolved. Germline V CDR1 and CDR2: MNHGY, SAAAGT. The V end lost 1 base, the J end lost 6 bases, and 12 bases lay between the germline ends. This CDR3 comprises 14 residues. The chain's CDR3 is CASSYLRGIAEAFF. CDR3 nucleotides: TGTGCCAGCAGTTACTTACGAGGGATCGCTGAAGCTTTCTTT.

The rearrangement uses TRBV18 and TRBJ2-1; TRBD1 aligns across 12 bases. The CDR3 length is 15 residues. The germline gives CDR1 KGHSH, CDR2 LQKENI. V was pared by 6 bases and J by 7 bases, with 7 bases of the junction left unmatched. CDR3 loop: CASSAGTGGLNEQFF. The CDR3 bases are TGTGCCAGCTCTGCCGGGACAGGGGGCCTGAATGAGCAGTTCTTC. The full variable domain, in which reference TRBV18 and TRBJ2-1 provide the parts outside the CDR3, is NAGVMQNPRHLVRRRGQEARLRCSPMKGHSHVYWYRQLPEEGLKFMVYLQKENIIDESGMPKERFSAEFPKEGPSILRIQQVVRGDSAAYFCASSAGTGGLNEQFFGPGTRLTVL.

This clone is judged large. The genes are TRBV6-8 and TRBJ2-3; D not certain. This CDR3 is built from 18 residues. Germline loops: CDR1 MNHGY, CDR2 SAAAGT. The V end was cut by 2 bases, the J end by 0 bases, with 18 bases between. The CDR3 loop is CASSYEAVDLSSTDTQYF. The CDR3 region has the DNA TGTGCCAGCAGTTACGAGGCGGTTGACCTGTCTAGCACAGATACGCAGTATTTT.

The rearrangement uses TRBV30 and TRBJ1-4, with 9 bases aligning to TRBD1. Trimming cost V 4 bases and J 6 bases; bases outside gene matches: 6. CDR3 length equals 14 residues. The V gene's germline CDR1 is GTSNPN and CDR2 SVGIG (reference sequence). The DNA for the CDR3 is TGTGCCTGGACCCTACAGGGGGCGCATGAAAAACTGTTTTTT. Residues: CAWTLQGAHEKLFF.

The chain has TRBV19 and TRBJ2-3; a weak D match, TRBD2 (6 bases). From germline, CDR1 is LNHDA and CDR2 SQIVND (reference sequence). Trimming took 3 bases from V and 6 from J, leaving 13 bases between them. This CDR3 spans 14 amino acids. CDR3 sequence: CASSMDGRGDTQYF. CDR3 coding DNA: TGTGCCAGTAGTATGGACGGGAGAGGGGATACGCAGTATTTT.

J is TRBJ1-2 and V is TRBV30; the D gene is possibly TRBD1 (5 bases). This CDR3 has 14 amino acids. CDR1 and CDR2 (germline): GTSNPN, SVGIG (reference sequence). V was trimmed by 0 bases and J by 4 bases, leaving 12 bases between them. For the CDR3, the DNA is TGTGCCTGGAGTGTACCAAGGGGCGTCTATGGCTACACCTTC. The encoded protein is CAWSVPRGVYGYTF.

The chain joins TRBV18 to TRBJ2-7; the match to TRBD1 covers 8 bases. The CDR3 has 12 residues. Looked up from germline, CDR1 is KGHSH and CDR2 is LQKENI. After removal of 6 bases from V and 5 bases from J, the junction contained 3 bases not matched to a gene. The CDR3 sequence: CASSGQGHEQYF. The CDR3 DNA reads TGTGCCAGCTCCGGACAGGGCCACGAGCAGTACTTC.

This clone is termed medium-sized. This sequence joins TRBV9 and TRBJ2-6; 10 bases align to TRBD1. The CDR3 is 17 residues long. The germline V gene has CDR1 SGDLS and CDR2 YYNGEE. With V trimmed by 3 bases and J by 4 bases, 7 bases remained unmatched. The CDR3 is CASSAGQGISGANVLTF. CDR3 DNA sequence: TGTGCCAGCAGCGCGGGACAGGGGATATCCGGGGCCAACGTCCTGACTTTC.

J is TRBJ1-2 and V is TRBV29-1, with D uncertain. The ends were cut back, 2 bases at V and 7 bases at J, with 11 bases in the middle. Germline V gene lookup returns CDR1 SQVTM and CDR2 ANQGSEA. The CDR3 contains 12 residues. The DNA for the CDR3 is TGCAGCGTTGAACGCGGCGGAGGTGGCTACACCTTC. Its protein product is CSVERGGGGYTF.

The J gene is TRBJ2-1, the V gene TRBV29-1; no reliable D call. The CDR3 is 16 residues long. CDR1 SQVTM and CDR2 ANQGSEA come from the germline V gene. Trimming cost V 3 bases and J 2 bases, with 17 bases left between them. The CDR3 region has the DNA TGCAGCGTTGATGACCGGGCCAGCAGCACCTACAATGAGCAGTTCTTC. It translates to CSVDDRASSTYNEQFF.

This clone appeared a few times. The chain uses TRBV11-3 and TRBJ1-3, with D tentatively TRBD1 (6 bases). The germline V gene has CDR1 SGHNT and CDR2 YENEEA. The CDR3 spans 18 residues. Trimming cost V 5 bases and J 0 bases, with 20 bases left between them. CDR3 sequence (DNA): TGTGCCAGCAGCCCGCGACAGGCCAAGGGGGACTCTGGAAACACCATATATTTT. Translated, it gives CASSPRQAKGDSGNTIYF.

The chain joins TRBV11-3 to TRBJ1-5, with D uncertain. The CDR3 consists of 14 residues. Germline V gives CDR1 SGHNT, CDR2 YENEEA. V was trimmed by 5 bases and J by 6 bases, leaving 14 bases between them. The DNA for the CDR3 is TGTGCCAGCAGCACGAGGACCCCTCGTCAGCCCCAGCATTTT. This translates into CASSTRTPRQPQHF.